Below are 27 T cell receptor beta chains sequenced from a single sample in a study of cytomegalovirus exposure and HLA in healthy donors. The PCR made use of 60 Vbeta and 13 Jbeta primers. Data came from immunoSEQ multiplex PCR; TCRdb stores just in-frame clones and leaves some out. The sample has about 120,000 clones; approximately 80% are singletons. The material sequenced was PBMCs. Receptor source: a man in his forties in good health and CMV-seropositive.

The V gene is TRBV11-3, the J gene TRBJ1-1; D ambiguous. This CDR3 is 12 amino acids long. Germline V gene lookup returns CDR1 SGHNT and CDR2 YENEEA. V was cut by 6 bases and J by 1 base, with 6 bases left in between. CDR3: CASSRRNTEAFF. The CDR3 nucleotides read TGTGCCAGCAGTCGCAGGAACACTGAAGCTTTCTTT.

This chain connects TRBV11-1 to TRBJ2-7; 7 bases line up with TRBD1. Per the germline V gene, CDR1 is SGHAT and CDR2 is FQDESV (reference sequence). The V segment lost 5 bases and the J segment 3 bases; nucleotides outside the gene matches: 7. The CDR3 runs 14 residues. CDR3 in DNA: TGTGCCAGCAGCCCTAGGGGGCACGGCTACGAGCAGTACTTC. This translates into CASSPRGHGYEQYF.

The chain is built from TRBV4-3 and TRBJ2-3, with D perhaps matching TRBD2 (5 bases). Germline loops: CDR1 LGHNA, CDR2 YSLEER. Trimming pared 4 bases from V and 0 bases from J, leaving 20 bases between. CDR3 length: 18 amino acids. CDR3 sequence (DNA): TGCGCCAGCAGCCGCAGTTTTCGGGGAGATTATAGCACAGATACGCAGTATTTT. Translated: CASSRSFRGDYSTDTQYF.

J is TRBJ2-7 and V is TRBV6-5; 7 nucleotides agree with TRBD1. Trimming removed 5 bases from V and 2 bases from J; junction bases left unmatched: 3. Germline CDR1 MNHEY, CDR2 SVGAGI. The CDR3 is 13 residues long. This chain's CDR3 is CASSARGPYEQYF. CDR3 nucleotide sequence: TGTGCCAGCAGTGCGAGGGGGCCCTACGAGCAGTACTTC.

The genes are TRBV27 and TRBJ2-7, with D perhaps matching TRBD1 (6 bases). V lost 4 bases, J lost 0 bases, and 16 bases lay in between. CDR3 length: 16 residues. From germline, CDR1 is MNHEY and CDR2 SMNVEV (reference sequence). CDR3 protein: CASSYITGFSSYEQYF. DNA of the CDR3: TGTGCCAGCAGTTACATTACAGGGTTTAGCTCCTACGAGCAGTACTTC.

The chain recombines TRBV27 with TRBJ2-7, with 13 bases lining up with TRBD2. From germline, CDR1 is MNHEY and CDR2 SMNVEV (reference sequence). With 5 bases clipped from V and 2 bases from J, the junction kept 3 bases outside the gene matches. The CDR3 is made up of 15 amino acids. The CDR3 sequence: CASSVLAGGPYEQYF. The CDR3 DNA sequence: TGTGCCAGCAGTGTACTAGCGGGGGGGCCCTACGAGCAGTACTTC.

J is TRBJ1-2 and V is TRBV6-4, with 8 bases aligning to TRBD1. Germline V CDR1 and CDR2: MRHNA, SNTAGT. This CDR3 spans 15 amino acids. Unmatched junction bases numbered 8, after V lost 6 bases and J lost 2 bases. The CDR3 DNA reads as TGTGCCAGCAGGAGGGAGGCAGGGGGCAACTATGGCTACACCTTC. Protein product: CASRREAGGNYGYTF.

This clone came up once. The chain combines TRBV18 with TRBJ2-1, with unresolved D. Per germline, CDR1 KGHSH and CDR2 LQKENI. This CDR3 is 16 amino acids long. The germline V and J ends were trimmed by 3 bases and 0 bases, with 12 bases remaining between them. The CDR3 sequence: CASSPSVESSYNEQFF. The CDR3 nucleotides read TGTGCCAGCTCACCTAGTGTGGAGAGCTCCTACAATGAGCAGTTCTTC.

In DNA, the CDR3 is TGCGCCAGCAGCATAACAACAGGGGTGGCATTCTACGAGCAGTACTTC. This gives the protein CASSITTGVAFYEQYF. The rearrangement joins TRBV5-1 to TRBJ2-7, with 7 bases that match TRBD1. V shed 4 bases and J 3 bases; nucleotides not matched to a gene: 13. The length of the CDR3 is 16 residues. Germline values: CDR1 SGHRS, CDR2 YFSETQ.

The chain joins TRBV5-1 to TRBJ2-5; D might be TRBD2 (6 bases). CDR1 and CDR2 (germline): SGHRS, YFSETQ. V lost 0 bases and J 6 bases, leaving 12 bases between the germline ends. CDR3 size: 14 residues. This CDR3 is CASSLGREAKTQYF. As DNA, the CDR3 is TGCGCCAGCAGCTTGGGGAGGGAAGCGAAGACCCAGTACTTC.

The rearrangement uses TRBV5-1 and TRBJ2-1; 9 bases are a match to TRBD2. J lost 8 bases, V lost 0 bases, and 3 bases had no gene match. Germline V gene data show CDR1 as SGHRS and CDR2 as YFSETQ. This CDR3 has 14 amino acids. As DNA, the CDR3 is TGCGCCAGCAGCTTGGTGGGGACTAGCTATGAGCAGTTCTTC. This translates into CASSLVGTSYEQFF.

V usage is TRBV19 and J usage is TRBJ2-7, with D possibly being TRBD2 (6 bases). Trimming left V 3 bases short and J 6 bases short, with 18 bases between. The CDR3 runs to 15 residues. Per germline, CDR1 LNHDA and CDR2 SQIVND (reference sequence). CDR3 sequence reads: CASSIWRAPAAEQYF. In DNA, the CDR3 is TGTGCCAGTAGTATCTGGAGGGCCCCCGCGGCCGAGCAGTACTTC.

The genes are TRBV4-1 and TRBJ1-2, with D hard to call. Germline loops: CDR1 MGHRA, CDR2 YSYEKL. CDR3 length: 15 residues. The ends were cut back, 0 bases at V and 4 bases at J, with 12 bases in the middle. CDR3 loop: CASSQDMSYSYGYTF. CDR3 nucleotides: TGCGCCAGCAGCCAAGATATGAGTTACTCCTATGGCTACACCTTC.

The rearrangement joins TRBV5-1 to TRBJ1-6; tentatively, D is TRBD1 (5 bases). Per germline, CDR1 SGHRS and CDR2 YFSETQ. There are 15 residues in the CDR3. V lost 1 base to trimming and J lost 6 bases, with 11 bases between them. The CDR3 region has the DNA TGCGCCAGCAGCTTGAGGCAGGGCTCTAATTCACCCCTCCACTTT. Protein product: CASSLRQGSNSPLHF.

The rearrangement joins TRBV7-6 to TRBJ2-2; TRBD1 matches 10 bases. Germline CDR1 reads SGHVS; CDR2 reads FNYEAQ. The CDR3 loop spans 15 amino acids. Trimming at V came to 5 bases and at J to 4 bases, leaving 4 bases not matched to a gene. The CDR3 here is CASSQTGGSTGELFF. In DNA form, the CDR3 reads TGTGCCAGCAGCCAGACAGGGGGCAGCACCGGGGAGCTGTTTTTT.

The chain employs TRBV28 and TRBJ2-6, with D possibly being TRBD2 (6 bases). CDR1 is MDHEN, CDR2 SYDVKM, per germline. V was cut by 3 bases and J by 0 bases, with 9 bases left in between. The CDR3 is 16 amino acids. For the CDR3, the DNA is TGTGCCAGCAGTTTCGGGAGTTACTCTGGGGCCAACGTCCTGACTTTC. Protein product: CASSFGSYSGANVLTF. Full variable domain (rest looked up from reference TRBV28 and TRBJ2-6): DVKVTQSSRYLVKRTGEKVFLECVQDMDHENMFWYRQDPGLGLRLIYFSYDVKMKEKGDIPEGYSVSREKKERFSLILESASTNQTSMYLCASSFGSYSGANVLTFGAGSRLTVL.

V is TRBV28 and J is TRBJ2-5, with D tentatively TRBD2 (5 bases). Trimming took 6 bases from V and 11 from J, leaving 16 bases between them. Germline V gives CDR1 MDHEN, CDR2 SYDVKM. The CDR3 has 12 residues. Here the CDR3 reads CASSDSPRGQYF. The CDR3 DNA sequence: TGTGCCAGCAGCGACTCCCCCCGGGGACAGTACTTC.

CDR3 nucleotide sequence: TGTGCCAGCAGCCCCAGGGCGGGGGAAGGCAATCAGCCCCAGCATTTT. This codes for CASSPRAGEGNQPQHF. The chain links TRBV7-2 to TRBJ1-5; weak D call: TRBD1 (5 bases). Deletions cut 5 bases from V and 2 bases from J, with 16 bases between. The CDR3 is made up of 16 amino acids. Germline CDR1 SGHTA, CDR2 FQGNSA.

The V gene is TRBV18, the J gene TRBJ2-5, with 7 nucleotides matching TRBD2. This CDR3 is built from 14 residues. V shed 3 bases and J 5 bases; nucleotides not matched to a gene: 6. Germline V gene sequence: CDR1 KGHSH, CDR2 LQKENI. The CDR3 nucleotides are TGTGCCAGCTCACCGTACGGGGGGAGCGAGACCCAGTACTTC. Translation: CASSPYGGSETQYF.

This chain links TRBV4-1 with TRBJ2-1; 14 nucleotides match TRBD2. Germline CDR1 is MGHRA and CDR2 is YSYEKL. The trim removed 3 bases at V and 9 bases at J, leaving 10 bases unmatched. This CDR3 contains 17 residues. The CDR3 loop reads CASSHEPGLAGEGEQFF. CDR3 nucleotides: TGCGCCAGCAGCCACGAACCGGGACTAGCGGGGGAGGGTGAGCAGTTCTTC.

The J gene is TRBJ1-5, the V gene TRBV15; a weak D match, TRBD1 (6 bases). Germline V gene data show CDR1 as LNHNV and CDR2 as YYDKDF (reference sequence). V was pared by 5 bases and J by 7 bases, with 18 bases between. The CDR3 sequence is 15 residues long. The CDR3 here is CATSQRVQGDQPQHF. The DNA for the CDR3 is TGTGCCACCAGCCAACGGGTACAGGGTGACCAGCCCCAGCATTTT.

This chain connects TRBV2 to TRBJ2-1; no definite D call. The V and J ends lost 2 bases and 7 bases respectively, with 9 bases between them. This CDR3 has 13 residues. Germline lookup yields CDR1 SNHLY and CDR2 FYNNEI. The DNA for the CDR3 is TGTGCCAGCAGTGAAAACAGAGAAAATGAGCAGTTCTTC. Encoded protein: CASSENRENEQFF.

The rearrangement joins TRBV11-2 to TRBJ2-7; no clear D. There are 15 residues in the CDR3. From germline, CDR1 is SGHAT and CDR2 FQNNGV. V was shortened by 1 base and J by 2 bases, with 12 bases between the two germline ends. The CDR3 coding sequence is TGTGCCAGCAGCTTAGCTCTAGGATCTACCTACGAGCAGTACTTC. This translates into CASSLALGSTYEQYF.

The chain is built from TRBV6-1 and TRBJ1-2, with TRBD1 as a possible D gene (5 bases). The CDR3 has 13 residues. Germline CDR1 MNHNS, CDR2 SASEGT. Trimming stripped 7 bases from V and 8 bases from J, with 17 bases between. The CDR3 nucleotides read TGTGCCAGCATGGGGGGGGGTGCTATGGGCTACACCTTC. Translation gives CASMGGGAMGYTF.

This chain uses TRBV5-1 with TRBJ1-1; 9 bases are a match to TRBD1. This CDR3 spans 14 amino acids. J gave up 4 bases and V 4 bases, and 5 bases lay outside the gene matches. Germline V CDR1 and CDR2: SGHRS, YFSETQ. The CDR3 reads CASSPGQGSTEAFF. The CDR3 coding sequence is TGCGCCAGCAGCCCCGGACAGGGGTCCACTGAAGCTTTCTTT.

The CDR3 nucleotides read TGTGCCAGCAGCTTATTGTGGCCACCAGATACGCAGTATTTT. Protein product: CASSLLWPPDTQYF. The chain links TRBV7-2 to TRBJ2-3; D is uncertain. The germline V and J ends were trimmed by 2 bases and 4 bases, with 10 bases remaining between them. Germline CDR1 and CDR2: SGHTA and FQGNSA. This CDR3 is 14 amino acids long.

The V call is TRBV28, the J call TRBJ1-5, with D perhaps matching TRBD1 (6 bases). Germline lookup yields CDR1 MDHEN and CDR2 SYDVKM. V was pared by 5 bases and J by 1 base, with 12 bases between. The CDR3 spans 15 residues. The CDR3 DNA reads TGTGCCAGCAGTCTCCGGACAGCGAGCAATCAGCCCCAGCATTTT. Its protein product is CASSLRTASNQPQHF.